This T cell receptor beta chain was sequenced in a study of cytomegalovirus exposure and HLA in healthy donors. Whole-study findings and limits: It was reported in a later analysis that an Asian-associated ancestry cluster showed fewer N-insertions than the 666-donor mean.

The CDR3 is made up of 13 amino acids. The germline CDR1 and CDR2 sequences are SGHNT and YYREEE (reference sequence). The junction had 7 bases not matched to a gene; V was cut back by 4 bases and J by 7 bases. The PCR used 60 Vbeta and 13 Jbeta primers. The data were produced by immunoSEQ multiplex PCR, yet TCRdb's version contains in-frame clones alone and is incomplete. This table has 65,000 to 85,000 clones, about 9.4% appearing once. Remarks on this clone: The antigen remains undetermined.

Sequenced material: PBMCs. The chain uses TRBV5-4 and TRBJ2-7; 8 positions match TRBD1. The TCR comes from a man aged 60 to 75 in good health and CMV-seropositive. The CDR3 is CASSRDRTGEQYF. The CDR3, as DNA: TGTGCCAGCAGCCGGGACAGGACGGGGGAGCAGTACTTC.